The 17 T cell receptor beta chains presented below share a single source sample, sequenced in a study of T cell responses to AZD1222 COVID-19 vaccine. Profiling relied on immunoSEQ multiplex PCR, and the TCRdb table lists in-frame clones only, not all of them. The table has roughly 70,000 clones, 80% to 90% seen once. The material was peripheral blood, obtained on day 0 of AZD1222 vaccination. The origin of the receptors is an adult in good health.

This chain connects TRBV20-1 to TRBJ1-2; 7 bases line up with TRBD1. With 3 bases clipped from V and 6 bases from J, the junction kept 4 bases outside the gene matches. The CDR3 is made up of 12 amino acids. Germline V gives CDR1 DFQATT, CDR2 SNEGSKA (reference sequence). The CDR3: CSASEGADGYTF. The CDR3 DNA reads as TGCAGTGCTAGTGAGGGGGCGGATGGCTACACCTTC.

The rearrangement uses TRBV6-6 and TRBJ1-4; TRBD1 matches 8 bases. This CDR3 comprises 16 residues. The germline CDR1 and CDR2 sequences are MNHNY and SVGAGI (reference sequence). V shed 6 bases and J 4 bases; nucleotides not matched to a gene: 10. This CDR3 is CASRQPRTGINEKLFF. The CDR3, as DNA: TGTGCCAGCAGACAACCTAGGACAGGGATTAATGAAAAACTGTTTTTT.

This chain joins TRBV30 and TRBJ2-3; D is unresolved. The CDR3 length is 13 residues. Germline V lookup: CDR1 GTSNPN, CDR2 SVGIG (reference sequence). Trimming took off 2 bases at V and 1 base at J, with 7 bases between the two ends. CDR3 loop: CAWSSGRTDTQYF. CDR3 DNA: TGTGCCTGGAGTTCGGGCCGCACAGATACGCAGTATTTT.

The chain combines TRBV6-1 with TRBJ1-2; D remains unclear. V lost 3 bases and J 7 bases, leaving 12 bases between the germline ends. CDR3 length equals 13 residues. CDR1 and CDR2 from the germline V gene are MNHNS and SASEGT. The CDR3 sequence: CASSDLGSRGYTF. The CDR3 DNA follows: TGTGCCAGCAGTGATTTGGGATCGCGTGGCTACACCTTC.

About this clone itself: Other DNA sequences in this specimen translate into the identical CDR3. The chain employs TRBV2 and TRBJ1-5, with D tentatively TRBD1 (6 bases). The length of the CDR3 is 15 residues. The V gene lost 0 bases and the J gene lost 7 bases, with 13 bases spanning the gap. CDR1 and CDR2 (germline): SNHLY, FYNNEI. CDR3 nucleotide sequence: TGTGCCAGCAGTGAAGCTCGGGGGGCAGGGCAGCCCCAGCATTTT. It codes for CASSEARGAGQPQHF.

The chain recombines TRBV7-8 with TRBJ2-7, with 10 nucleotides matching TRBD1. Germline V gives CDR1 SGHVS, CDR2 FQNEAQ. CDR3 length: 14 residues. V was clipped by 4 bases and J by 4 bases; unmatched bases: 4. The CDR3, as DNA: TGTGCCAGCAGCTCCCGGGACAGGGGTTACGAGCAGTACTTC. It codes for CASSSRDRGYEQYF.

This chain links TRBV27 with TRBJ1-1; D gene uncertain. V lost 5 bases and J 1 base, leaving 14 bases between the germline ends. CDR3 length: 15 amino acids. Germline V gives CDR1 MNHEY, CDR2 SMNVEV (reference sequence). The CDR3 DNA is TGTGCCAGCAGTCACCTTGACTCGGGGAACACTGAAGCTTTCTTT. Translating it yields CASSHLDSGNTEAFF.

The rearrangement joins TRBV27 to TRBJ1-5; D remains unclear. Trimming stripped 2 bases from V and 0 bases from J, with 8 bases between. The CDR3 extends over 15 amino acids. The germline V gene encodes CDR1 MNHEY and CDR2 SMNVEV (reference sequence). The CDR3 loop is CASSLGRNSNQPQHF. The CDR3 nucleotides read TGTGCCAGCAGTTTAGGGAGGAATAGCAATCAGCCCCAGCATTTT.

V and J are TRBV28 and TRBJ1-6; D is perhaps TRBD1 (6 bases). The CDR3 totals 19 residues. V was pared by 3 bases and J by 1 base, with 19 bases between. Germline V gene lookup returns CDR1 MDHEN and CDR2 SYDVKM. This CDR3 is CASSFAGGGPRSYNSPLHF. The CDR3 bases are TGTGCCAGCAGTTTCGCCGGGGGGGGCCCTAGATCCTATAATTCACCCCTCCACTTT.

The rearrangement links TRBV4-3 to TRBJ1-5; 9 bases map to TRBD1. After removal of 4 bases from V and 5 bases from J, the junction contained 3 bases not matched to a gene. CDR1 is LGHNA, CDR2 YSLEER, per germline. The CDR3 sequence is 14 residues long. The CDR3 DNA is TGCGCCAGCAGCCCGGGACAGGGATATCAGCCCCAGCATTTT. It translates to CASSPGQGYQPQHF.

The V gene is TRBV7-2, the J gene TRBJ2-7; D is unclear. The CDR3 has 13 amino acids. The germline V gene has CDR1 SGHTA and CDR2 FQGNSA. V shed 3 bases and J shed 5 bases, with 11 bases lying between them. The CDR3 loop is CASSFSHSHEQYF. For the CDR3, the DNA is TGTGCCAGCAGCTTCTCCCATTCCCACGAGCAGTACTTC.

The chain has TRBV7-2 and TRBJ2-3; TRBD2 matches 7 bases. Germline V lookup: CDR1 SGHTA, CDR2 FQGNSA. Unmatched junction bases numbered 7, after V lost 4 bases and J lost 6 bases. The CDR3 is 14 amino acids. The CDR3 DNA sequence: TGTGCCAGCAGCTCACAACGGGGGGAGGATACGCAGTATTTT. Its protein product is CASSSQRGEDTQYF.

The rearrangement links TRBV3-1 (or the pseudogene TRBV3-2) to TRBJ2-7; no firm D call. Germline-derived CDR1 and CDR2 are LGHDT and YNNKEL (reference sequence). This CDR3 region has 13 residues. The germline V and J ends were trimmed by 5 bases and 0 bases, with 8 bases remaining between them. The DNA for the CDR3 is TGTGCCAGCAGCTTCGGATCCTCCTACGAGCAGTACTTC. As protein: CASSFGSSYEQYF.

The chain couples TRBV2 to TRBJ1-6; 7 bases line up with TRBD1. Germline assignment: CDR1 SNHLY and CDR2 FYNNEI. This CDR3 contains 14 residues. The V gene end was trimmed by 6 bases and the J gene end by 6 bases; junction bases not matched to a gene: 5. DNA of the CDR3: TGTGCCAGCAGGCACAGGGGCAGTAATTCACCCCTCCACTTT. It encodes CASRHRGSNSPLHF.

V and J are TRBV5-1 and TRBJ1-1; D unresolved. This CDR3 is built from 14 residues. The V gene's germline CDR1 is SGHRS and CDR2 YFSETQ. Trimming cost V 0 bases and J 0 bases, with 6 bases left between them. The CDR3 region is CASSLGEMNTEAFF. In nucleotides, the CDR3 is TGCGCCAGCAGCTTGGGGGAGATGAACACTGAAGCTTTCTTT.

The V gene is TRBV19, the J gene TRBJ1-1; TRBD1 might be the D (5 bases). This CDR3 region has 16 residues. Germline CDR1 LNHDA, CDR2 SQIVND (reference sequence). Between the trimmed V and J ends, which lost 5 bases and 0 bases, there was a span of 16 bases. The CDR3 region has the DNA TGTGCCAGTAGTCCGTCCTCGAGGGGAATGAACACTGAAGCTTTCTTT. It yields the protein CASSPSSRGMNTEAFF.

The CDR3 coding sequence is TGTGCCACTTCCGGGACAGGGGCTTACGAGCAGTACTTC. As protein: CATSGTGAYEQYF. V gene TRBV10-3 combines with J gene TRBJ2-7; 10 bases line up with TRBD1. The germline V gene has CDR1 ENHRY and CDR2 SYGVKD. The CDR3 covers 13 residues. Trimming removed 10 bases from V and 4 bases from J; junction bases left unmatched: 7.